This TCR beta chain was retrieved from a study of blood T cell repertoires in COVID-19. For the study at large: T cells, B-cell-depleted T cells, or PBMCs provided the cDNA or gDNA that served as material.

The CDR3 covers 14 residues. With V trimmed by 10 bases and J by 6 bases, 10 bases remained unmatched. In germline, CDR1 is SGHAT, CDR2 FQNNGV. Assay: immunoSEQ multiplex PCR; the TCRdb copy retains only in-frame clones and omits some. The sample yields around 400,000 clones, approximately 91% seen once. Assignments of participants to cohorts depended upon their own reported clinical history. Within 2 weeks before study entry, exposed participants met a COVID-19 case. The clonotype originates from a woman in her thirties or forties who had been exposed to COVID-19. V usage is TRBV11-2 and J usage is TRBJ2-2; TRBD2 aligns across 8 bases. The sequencing sample was made of PBMCs or T cells enriched from blood (not recorded which). CDR3 loop: CATVGGASAGELFF. The CDR3 DNA reads TGTGCCACCGTCGGGGGGGCCTCGGCCGGGGAGCTGTTTTTT.